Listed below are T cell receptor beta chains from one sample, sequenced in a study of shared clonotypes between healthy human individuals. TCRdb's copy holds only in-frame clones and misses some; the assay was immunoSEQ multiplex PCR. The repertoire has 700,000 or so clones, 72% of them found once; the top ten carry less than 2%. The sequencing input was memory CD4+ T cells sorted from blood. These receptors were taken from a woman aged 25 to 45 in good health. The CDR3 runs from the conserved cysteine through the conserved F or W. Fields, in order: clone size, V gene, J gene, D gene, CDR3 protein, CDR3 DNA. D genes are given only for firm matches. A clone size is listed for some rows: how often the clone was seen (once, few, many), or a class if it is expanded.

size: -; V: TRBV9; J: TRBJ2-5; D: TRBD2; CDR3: CASSVGVAGQTQYF; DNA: TGTGCCAGCAGCGTAGGGGTAGCGGGACAGACCCAGTACTTC
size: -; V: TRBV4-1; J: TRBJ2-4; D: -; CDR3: CASSRGGPGNIQYF; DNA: TGCGCCAGCAGCCGAGGAGGGCCCGGAAACATTCAGTACTTC
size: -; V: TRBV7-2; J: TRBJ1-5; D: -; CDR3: CASSLKTGQPQHF; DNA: TGTGCCAGCAGCTTAAAGACAGGTCAGCCCCAGCATTTT
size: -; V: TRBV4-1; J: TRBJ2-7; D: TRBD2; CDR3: CASSHDLPGLAGGPIEQYF; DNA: TGCGCCAGCAGCCATGATCTTCCGGGACTAGCGGGAGGGCCCATCGAGCAGTACTTC
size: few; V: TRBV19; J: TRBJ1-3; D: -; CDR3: CASTTQGSGNTIYF; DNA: TGTGCCAGTACCACACAGGGCTCTGGAAACACCATATATTTT
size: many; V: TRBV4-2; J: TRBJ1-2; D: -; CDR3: CASSQPTGGYTF; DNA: TGTGCCAGCAGCCAACCAACGGGGGGCTACACCTTC
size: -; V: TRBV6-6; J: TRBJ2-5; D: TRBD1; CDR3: CASRQQGQTSQYF; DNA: TGTGCCAGCAGACAACAGGGACAGACAAGCCAGTACTTC
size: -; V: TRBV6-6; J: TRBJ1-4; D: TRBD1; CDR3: CASTTQGGNEKLFF; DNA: TGTGCCAGCACTACTCAGGGGGGTAATGAAAAACTGTTTTTT
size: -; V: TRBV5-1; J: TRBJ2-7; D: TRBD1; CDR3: CASSSGTGYSYEQYF; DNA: TGCGCCAGCAGTTCCGGGACAGGATACTCCTACGAGCAGTACTTC
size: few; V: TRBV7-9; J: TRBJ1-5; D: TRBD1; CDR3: CASSPGQGSGQPQHF; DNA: TGTGCCAGCAGCCCGGGACAGGGGTCTGGTCAGCCCCAGCATTTT
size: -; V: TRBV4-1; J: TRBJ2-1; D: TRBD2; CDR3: CASSQDFVASGENEQFF; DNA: TGCGCCAGCAGCCAAGATTTTGTAGCTAGCGGGGAAAATGAGCAGTTCTTC
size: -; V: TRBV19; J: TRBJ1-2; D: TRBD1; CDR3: CASSAGQGRGLSYGYTF; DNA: TGTGCCAGTAGTGCAGGACAGGGAAGAGGACTTAGCTATGGCTACACCTTC
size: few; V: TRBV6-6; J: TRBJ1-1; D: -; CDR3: CASSYSYSSNTEAFF; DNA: TGTGCCAGCAGTTACTCGTACAGCAGCAACACTGAAGCTTTCTTT
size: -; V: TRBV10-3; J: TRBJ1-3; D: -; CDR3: CAISESRGALGNTIYF; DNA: TGTGCCATCAGTGAGTCGAGGGGGGCTCTCGGAAACACCATATATTTT
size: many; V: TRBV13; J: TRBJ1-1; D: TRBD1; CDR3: CASTWGWGQTNTEAFF; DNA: TGTGCCAGCACCTGGGGATGGGGACAGACGAACACTGAAGCTTTCTTT
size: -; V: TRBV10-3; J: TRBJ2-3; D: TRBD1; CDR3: CAISERGQGPRDTQYF; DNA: TGTGCCATCAGTGAACGAGGACAGGGGCCGAGGGATACGCAGTATTTT
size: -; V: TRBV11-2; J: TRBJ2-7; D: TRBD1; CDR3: CASSLMGQVSYEQYF; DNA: TGTGCCAGCAGCTTGATGGGACAGGTCTCCTACGAGCAGTACTTC
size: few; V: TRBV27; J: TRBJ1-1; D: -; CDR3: CASSDRSGYDTEAFF; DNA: TGTGCCAGCAGTGACAGATCAGGGTACGACACTGAAGCTTTCTTT
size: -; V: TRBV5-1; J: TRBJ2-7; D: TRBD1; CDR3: CASSLVGDSSYEQYF; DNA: TGCGCCAGCAGCCTGGTTGGGGACAGTTCCTACGAGCAGTACTTC
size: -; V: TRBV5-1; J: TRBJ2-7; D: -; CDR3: CASSSRLASAAYEQYF; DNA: TGCGCCAGCAGCAGCCGCTTGGCTAGCGCGGCCTACGAGCAGTACTTC
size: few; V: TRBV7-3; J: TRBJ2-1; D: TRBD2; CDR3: CASSLRGLAGVNEQFF; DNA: TGTGCCAGCAGCCTCAGGGGCCTAGCGGGGGTTAATGAGCAGTTCTTC
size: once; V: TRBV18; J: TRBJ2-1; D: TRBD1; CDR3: CASAPGTGNEQFF; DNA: TGTGCCAGCGCCCCCGGGACAGGGAATGAGCAGTTCTTC
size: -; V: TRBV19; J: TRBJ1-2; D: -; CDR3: CASTRRRDESYGYTF; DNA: TGTGCCAGTACCCGCCGTCGGGACGAGAGCTATGGCTACACCTTC
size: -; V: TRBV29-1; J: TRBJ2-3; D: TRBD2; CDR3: CSAGTSGSYADTQYF; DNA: TGCAGCGCCGGAACTAGCGGGAGTTATGCAGATACGCAGTATTTT
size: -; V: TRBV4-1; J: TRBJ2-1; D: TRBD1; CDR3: CASSRGQGVGEQFF; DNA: TGCGCCAGCAGCCGCGGACAGGGAGTAGGGGAGCAGTTCTTC
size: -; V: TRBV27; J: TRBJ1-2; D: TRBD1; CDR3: CASSEGGDYGYTF; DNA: TGTGCCAGCAGTGAAGGGGGCGACTATGGCTACACCTTC
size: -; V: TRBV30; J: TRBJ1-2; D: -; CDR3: CAWTRVLDYGYTF; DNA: TGTGCCTGGACCAGGGTCCTAGACTATGGCTACACCTTC
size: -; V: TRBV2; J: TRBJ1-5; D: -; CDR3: CASRIRDIPNQPQHF; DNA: TGTGCCAGCCGAATACGAGACATCCCAAATCAGCCCCAGCATTTT
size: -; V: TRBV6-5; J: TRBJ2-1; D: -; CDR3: CASSYRASYNEQFF; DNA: TGTGCCAGCAGTTATCGGGCCTCCTACAATGAGCAGTTCTTC
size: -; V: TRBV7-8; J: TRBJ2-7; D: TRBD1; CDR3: CASSRNTGTGLSYEQYF; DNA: TGTGCCAGCAGCCGAAACACCGGGACAGGGCTCTCCTACGAGCAGTACTTC
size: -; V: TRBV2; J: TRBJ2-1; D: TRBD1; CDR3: CASMRTGTLYNEQFF; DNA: TGTGCCAGCATGAGGACAGGAACTCTTTACAATGAGCAGTTCTTC
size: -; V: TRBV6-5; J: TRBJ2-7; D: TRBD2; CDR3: CASSEGGIYEQYF; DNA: TGTGCCAGCAGTGAGGGAGGGATTTACGAGCAGTACTTC